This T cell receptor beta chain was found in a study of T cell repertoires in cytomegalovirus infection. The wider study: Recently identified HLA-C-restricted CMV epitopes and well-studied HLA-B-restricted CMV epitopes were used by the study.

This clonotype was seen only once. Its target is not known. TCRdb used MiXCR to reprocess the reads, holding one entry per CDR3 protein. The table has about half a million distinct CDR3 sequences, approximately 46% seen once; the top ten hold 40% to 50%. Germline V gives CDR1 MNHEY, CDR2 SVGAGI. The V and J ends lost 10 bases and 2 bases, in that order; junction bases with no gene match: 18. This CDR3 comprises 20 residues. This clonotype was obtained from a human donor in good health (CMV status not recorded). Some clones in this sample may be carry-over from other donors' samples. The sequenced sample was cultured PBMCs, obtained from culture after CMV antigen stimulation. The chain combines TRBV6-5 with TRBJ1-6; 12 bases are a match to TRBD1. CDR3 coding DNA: TGTGCCACCTCGAAGTTGGCGGGACAGGGGGCGCCGGCCTATAATTCACCCCTCCACTTT. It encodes CATSKLAGQGAPAYNSPLHF.